A selection of T cell receptor delta chains follows, all from one sample in a study of Vδ1+ human thymocytes. TCRdb reprocessed the multiplex PCR reads through CATT. Of tens of thousands of delta-chain clones listed, approximately 15% are singletons. Sequencing was performed on Vdelta1+ gamma-delta thymocytes from the thymus. These receptors were collected from a girl in the first two years of life who had congenital heart surgery. CDR3s include the opening cysteine and the closing phenylalanine or tryptophan. The D gene is left open where the match is weak. Clone size, where shown, is once, few, many, or a class for clones that have expanded.

J,length,size,D,V,CDR3,DNA
TRDJ1,16,few,.,TRDV1,CALGDLLPGGLGKLIF,TGTGCTCTTGGGGACCTCCTACCCGGGGGATTGGGTAAACTCATCTTT
TRDJ1,20,.,TRDD3,TRDV1,CALGKAIVTGGYRYTDKLIF,TGTGCTCTTGGGAAAGCTATCGTTACTGGGGGATACAGGTACACCGATAAACTCATCTTT
TRDJ1,15,.,TRDD3,TRDV1,CALGEGPGDTDKLIF,TGTGCTCTTGGGGAAGGTCCGGGGGATACCGATAAACTCATCTTT
TRDJ1,13,.,TRDD3,TRDV1,CALGEPGYTKLIF,TGTGCTCTTGGGGAACCGGGATACACCAAACTCATCTTT
TRDJ1,25,.,.,TRAV29/DV5,CAASANSKNPKGRGPGGSYTDKLIF,TGTGCAGCAAGCGCGAACAGTAAGAATCCTAAGGGTAGGGGCCCGGGGGGCTCCTACACCGATAAACTCATCTTT
TRDJ1,24,few,.,TRDV1,CALGELAAMSPTAHSRGYTDKLIF,TGTGCTCTTGGGGAACTAGCTGCGATGTCTCCTACAGCCCATTCGCGTGGGTACACCGATAAACTCATCTTT
TRDJ1,19,.,TRDD3,TRDV1,CALGPPPKTRWGIGDKLIF,TGTGCTCTTGGGCCCCCCCCTAAAACGCGCTGGGGGATAGGCGATAAACTCATCTTT
TRDJ1,19,.,.,TRDV1,CALGELRHSTGNNTDKLIF,TGTGCTCTTGGGGAACTACGTCATTCCACTGGGAATAACACCGATAAACTCATCTTT
TRDJ1,18,few,.,TRDV1,CALGPMIPIRFYTDKLIF,TGTGCTCTTGGGCCCATGATCCCCATACGCTTCTACACCGATAAACTCATCTTT
TRDJ1,21,.,TRDD3,TRDV1,CALGEYDAYWGIRRYTDKLIF,TGTGCTCTTGGGGAATACGACGCGTACTGGGGGATCCGAAGGTACACCGATAAACTCATCTTT
TRDJ1,14,.,.,TRDV1,CALTWGLYTDKLIF,TGTGCTCTGACCTGGGGATTGTACACCGATAAACTCATCTTT
TRDJ1,16,.,.,TRDV1,CALGGPDLLAPRGLIF,TGTGCTCTTGGGGGACCCGACCTTTTGGCCCCAAGGGGACTCATCTTT
TRDJ1,16,.,.,TRDV1,CALGGPPGLYTDKLIF,TGTGCTCTTGGGGGACCCCCCGGTCTGTACACCGATAAACTCATCTTT
TRDJ1,17,.,TRDD3,TRDV1,CALGVPRWGIHTDKLIF,TGTGCTCTTGGGGTCCCAAGGTGGGGGATACACACCGATAAACTCATCTTT
TRDJ1,20,.,.,TRDV1,CALQGVRVPFSVPRADKLIF,TGTGCTCTCCAAGGGGTTCGGGTCCCTTTCTCAGTACCGAGGGCCGATAAACTCATCTTT
TRDJ1,18,few,TRDD3,TRDV1,CALGTFLRGILYTDKLIF,TGTGCTCTTGGGACCTTCCTTAGGGGGATACTGTACACCGATAAACTCATCTTT
TRDJ1,15,few,.,TRDV2,CACDTWFRNTDKLIF,TGTGCCTGTGACACCTGGTTCCGGAACACCGATAAACTCATCTTT
TRDJ1,18,.,TRDD3,TRDV1,CALGDENSGGSYTDKLIF,TGTGCTCTTGGGGACGAGAACTCTGGGGGCTCATACACCGATAAACTCATCTTT
TRDJ1,22,.,TRDD3,TRDV1,CALGGMPSLVLGDGAYTDKLIF,TGTGCTCTTGGGGGGATGCCTTCCCTTGTACTGGGGGATGGGGCGTACACCGATAAACTCATCTTT
TRDJ1,16,.,TRDD3,TRDV1,CALAFTEGGITDKLIF,TGTGCTCTTGCTTTTACCGAGGGGGGGATCACCGATAAACTCATCTTT
TRDJ1,18,.,TRDD2,TRDV1,CALGELKAFLYDNDKLIF,TGTGCTCTTGGGGAACTAAAGGCCTTCCTCTACGATAACGATAAACTCATCTTT
TRDJ1,19,few,TRDD3,TRDV1,CALGEQGGDWGTNTDKLIF,TGTGCTCTTGGGGAACAGGGTGGTGACTGGGGGACAAACACCGATAAACTCATCTTT